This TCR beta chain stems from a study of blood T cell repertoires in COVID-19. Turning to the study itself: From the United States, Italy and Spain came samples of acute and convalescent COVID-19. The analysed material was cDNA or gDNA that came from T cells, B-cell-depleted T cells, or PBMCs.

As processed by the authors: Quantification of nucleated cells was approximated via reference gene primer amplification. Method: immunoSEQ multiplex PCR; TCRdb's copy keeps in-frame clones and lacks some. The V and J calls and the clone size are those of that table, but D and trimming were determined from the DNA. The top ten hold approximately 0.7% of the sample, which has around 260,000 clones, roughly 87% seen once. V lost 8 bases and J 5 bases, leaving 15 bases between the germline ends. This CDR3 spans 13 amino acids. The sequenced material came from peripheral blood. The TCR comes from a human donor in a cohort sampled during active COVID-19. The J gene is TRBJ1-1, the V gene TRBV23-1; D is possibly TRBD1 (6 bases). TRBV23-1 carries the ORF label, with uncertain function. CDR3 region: CASPQGLETEAFF. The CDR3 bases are TGCGCCAGCCCCCAGGGGTTAGAGACTGAAGCTTTCTTT.